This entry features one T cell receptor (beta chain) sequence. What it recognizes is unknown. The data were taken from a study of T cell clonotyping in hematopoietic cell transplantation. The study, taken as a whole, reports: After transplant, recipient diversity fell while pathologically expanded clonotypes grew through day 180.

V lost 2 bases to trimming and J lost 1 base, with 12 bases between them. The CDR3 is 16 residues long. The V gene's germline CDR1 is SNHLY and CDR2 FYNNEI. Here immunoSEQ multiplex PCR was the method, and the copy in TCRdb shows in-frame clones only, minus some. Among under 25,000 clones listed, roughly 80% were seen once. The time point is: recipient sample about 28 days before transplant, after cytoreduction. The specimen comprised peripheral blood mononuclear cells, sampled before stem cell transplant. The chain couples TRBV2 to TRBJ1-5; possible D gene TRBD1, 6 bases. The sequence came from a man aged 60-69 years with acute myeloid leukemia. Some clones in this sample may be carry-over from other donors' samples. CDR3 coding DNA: TGTGCCAGCAGTGAAATGCTGGGACAAAGCAATCAGCCCCAGCATTTT. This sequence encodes CASSEMLGQSNQPQHF. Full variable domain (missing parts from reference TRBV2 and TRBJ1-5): EPEVTQTPSHQVTQMGQEVILRCVPISNHLYFYWYRQILGQKVEFLVSFYNNEISEKSEIFDDQFSVERPDGSNFTLKIRSTKLEDSAMYFCASSEMLGQSNQPQHFGDGTRLSIL.